Below, one TCR beta chain is given with its context. This specimen belongs to a study of blood T cell repertoires in COVID-19. The study drew participants aged roughly 18 to 95 years from 20 to 30 US areas. CDR1 SGHNT and CDR2 YYREEE come from the germline V gene (reference sequence). Trimming removed 6 bases from V and 2 bases from J; junction bases left unmatched: 14. The CDR3 runs 16 residues. Assay: immunoSEQ multiplex PCR; the TCRdb copy retains only in-frame clones and omits some. The sample lists around 300,000 clones; about 87% were seen once. The chain carries TRBV5-4 and TRBJ2-7; 7 bases map to TRBD2. The source of this sequence is a woman aged 45-59 years who had recovered from COVID-19. The sequenced sample was PBMCs or T cells enriched from blood (not recorded which). The CDR3 protein is CASTSISAGLTYEQYF. CDR3 DNA: TGTGCCAGCACCTCAATCTCAGCGGGACTGACCTACGAGCAGTACTTC.